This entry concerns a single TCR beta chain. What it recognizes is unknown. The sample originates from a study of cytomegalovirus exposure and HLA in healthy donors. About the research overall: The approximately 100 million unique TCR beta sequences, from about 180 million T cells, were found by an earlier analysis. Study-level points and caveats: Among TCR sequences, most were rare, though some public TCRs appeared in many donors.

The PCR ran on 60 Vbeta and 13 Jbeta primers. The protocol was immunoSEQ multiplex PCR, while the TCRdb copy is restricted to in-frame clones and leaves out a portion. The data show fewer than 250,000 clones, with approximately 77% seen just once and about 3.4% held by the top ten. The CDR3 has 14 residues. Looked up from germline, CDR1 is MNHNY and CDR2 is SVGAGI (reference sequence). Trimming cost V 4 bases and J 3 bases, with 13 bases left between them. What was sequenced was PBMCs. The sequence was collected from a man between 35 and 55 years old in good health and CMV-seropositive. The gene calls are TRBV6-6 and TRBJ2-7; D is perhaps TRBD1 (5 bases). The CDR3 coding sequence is TGTGCCAGCAGTTCCTCACCAGGGAACTACGAGCAGTACTTC. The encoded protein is CASSSSPGNYEQYF.